This T cell receptor (beta chain) was profiled in a study of CD8+CD57+ T cells in acquired aplastic anemia. To note about this clonotype: Its antigen is unidentified.

The study, taken as a whole, reports: Patients and controls had in common twenty-nine CD8+ CDR3 sequences.

Genomic DNA, serving as template, underwent TCR beta VDJ and CDR3 profiling. TCRdb re-called the reads through MiXCR, storing one row per CDR3 protein. The sample comprises some 280,000 distinct CDR3 sequences, around 60% of which are singletons, and 8% rests with the top ten. Specimen: sorted CD4+, CD8+, or CD8+CD57+ T cells (not recorded which) from PBMCs. The clonotype was recovered from a human donor with severe aplastic anemia or a healthy control (not recorded which).

The chain's CDR3 is CATLAGSYNEQFF. The CDR3 nucleotides read TGTGCCACCCTAGCGGGGTCCTACAATGAGCAGTTCTTC. The J gene is TRBJ2-1, the V gene TRBV10-3; 9 bases are a match to TRBD2. Per the germline V gene, CDR1 is ENHRY and CDR2 is SYGVKD. This CDR3 contains 13 residues. Trimming at V came to 10 bases and at J to 1 base, leaving 2 bases not matched to a gene.